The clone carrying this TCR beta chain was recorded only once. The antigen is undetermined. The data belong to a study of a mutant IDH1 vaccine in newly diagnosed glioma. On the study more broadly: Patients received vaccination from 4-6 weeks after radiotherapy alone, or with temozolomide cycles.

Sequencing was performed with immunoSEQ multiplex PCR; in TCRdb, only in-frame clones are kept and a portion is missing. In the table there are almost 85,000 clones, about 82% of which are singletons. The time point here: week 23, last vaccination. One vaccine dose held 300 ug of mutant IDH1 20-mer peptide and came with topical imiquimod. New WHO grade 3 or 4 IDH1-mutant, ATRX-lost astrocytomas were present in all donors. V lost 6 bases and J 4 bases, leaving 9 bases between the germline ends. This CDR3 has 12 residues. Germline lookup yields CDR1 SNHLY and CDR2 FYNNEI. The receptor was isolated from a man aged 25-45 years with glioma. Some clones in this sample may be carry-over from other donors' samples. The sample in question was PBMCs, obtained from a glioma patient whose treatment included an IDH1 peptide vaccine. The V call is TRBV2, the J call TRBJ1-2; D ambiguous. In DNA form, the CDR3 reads TGTGCCAGCAGCTTAACGGTCTATGGCTACACCTTC. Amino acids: CASSLTVYGYTF.